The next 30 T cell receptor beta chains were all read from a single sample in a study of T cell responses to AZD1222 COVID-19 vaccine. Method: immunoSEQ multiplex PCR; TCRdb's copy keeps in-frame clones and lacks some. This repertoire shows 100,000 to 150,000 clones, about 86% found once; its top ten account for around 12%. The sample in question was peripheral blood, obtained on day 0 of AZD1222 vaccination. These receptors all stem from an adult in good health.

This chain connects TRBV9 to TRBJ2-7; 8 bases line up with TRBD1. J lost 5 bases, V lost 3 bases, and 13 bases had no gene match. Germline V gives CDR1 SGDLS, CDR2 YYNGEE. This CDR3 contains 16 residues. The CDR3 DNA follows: TGTGCCAGCAGCGGCGGACAGGGTAATGTTGAGCACGAGCAGTACTTC. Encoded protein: CASSGGQGNVEHEQYF.

CDR3 in DNA: TGCGCCAGCAGCTTGGAGGCCGCTCCCCAAGAGACCCAGTACTTC. Translation: CASSLEAAPQETQYF. V usage is TRBV5-1 and J usage is TRBJ2-5; D not certain. The CDR3 length is 15 residues. Germline CDR1 and CDR2: SGHRS and YFSETQ. The V end lost 0 bases, the J end lost 1 base, and 10 bases lay between the germline ends.

Written as DNA, the CDR3 is TGTGCCAGCAGTTTAGAGGAGGGACGTGGCTACACCTTC. Translated, it gives CASSLEEGRGYTF. This rearrangement joins TRBV12-3 or TRBV12-4 to TRBJ1-2; weak D call: TRBD1 (5 bases). Trimming pared 1 base from V and 7 bases from J, leaving 10 bases between. This CDR3 comprises 13 residues.

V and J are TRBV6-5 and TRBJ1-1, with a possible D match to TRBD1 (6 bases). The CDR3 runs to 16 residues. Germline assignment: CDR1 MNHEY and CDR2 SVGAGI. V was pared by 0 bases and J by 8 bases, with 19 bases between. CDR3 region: CASSYSGQLPAFEAFF. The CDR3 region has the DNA TGTGCCAGCAGTTACTCTGGACAGTTACCGGCCTTCGAAGCTTTCTTT.

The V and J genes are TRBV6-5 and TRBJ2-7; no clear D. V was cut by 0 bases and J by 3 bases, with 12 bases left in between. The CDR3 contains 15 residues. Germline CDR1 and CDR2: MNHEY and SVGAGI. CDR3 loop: CASSYSGPGDYEQYF. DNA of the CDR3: TGTGCCAGCAGTTACTCTGGGCCAGGCGACTACGAGCAGTACTTC.

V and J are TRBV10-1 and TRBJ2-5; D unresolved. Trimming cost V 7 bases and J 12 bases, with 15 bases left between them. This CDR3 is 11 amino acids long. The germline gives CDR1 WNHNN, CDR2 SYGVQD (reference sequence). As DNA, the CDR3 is TGCGCCAGCAAATTCGGGTCGTGGAAGTACTTC. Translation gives CASKFGSWKYF.

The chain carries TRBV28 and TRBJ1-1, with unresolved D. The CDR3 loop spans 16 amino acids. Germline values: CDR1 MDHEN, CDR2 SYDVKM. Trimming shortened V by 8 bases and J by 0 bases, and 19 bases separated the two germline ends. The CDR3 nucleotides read TGTGCCAGCGGGGAGGATGAGGTTTCGGTGAACACTGAAGCTTTCTTT. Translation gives CASGEDEVSVNTEAFF.

The CDR3 reads CASSLGRAYRGRDYGYTF. CDR3 in DNA: TGTGCCAGCAGCTTAGGCCGGGCCTACAGGGGGCGCGACTATGGCTACACCTTC. The chain uses TRBV13 and TRBJ1-2, with 9 bases aligning to TRBD1. The V gene's germline CDR1 is PRHDT and CDR2 FYEKMQ (reference sequence). The CDR3 has 18 residues. V lost 0 bases, J lost 3 bases, and 11 bases stayed unmatched.

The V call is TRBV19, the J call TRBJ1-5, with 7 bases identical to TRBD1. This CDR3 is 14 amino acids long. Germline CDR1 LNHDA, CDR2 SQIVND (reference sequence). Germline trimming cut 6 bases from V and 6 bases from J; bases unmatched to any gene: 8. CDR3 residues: CASRGDSSSQPQHF. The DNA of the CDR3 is TGTGCCAGTAGAGGGGACAGTTCCAGTCAGCCCCAGCATTTT.

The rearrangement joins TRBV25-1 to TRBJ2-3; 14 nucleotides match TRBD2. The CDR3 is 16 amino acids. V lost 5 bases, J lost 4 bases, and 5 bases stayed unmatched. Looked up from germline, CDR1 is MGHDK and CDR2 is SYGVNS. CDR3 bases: TGTGCCAGCAGTACCCGACTAGCGGGGGGGCCAGATACGCAGTATTTT. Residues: CASSTRLAGGPDTQYF.

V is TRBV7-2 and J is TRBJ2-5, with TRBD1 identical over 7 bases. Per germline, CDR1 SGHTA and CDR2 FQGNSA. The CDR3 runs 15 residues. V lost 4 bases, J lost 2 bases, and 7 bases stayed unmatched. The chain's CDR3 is CASSSNGRGQETQYF. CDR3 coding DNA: TGTGCCAGCAGCTCAAATGGCAGGGGGCAAGAGACCCAGTACTTC.

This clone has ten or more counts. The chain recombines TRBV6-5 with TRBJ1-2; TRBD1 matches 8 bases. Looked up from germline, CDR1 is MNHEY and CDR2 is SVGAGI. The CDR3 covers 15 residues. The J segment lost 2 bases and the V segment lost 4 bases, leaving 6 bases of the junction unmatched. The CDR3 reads CASSSPDRENYGYTF. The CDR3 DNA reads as TGTGCCAGCAGTTCCCCGGACAGGGAGAACTATGGCTACACCTTC.

This CDR3 is CASSSRQGTVQETQYF. Written as DNA, the CDR3 is TGTGCCAGCAGCTCAAGACAGGGAACTGTCCAAGAGACCCAGTACTTC. The rearrangement links TRBV11-2 to TRBJ2-5, with 7 bases identical to TRBD1. Trimming at V came to 4 bases and at J to 1 base, leaving 9 bases not matched to a gene. Germline CDR1 SGHAT, CDR2 FQNNGV. The CDR3 runs to 16 residues. Complete variable domain (other parts from reference TRBV11-2 and TRBJ2-5): EAGVAQSPRYKIIEKRQSVAFWCNPISGHATLYWYQQILGQGPKLLIQFQNNGVVDDSQLPKDRFSAERLKGVDSTLKIQPAKLEDSAVYLCASSSRQGTVQETQYFGPGTRLLVL.

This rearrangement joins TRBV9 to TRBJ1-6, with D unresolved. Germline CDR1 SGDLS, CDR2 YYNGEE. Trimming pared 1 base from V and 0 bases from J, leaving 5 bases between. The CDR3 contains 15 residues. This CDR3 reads CASSVTVSYNSPLHF. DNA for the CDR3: TGTGCCAGCAGCGTAACAGTCTCCTATAATTCACCCCTCCACTTT.

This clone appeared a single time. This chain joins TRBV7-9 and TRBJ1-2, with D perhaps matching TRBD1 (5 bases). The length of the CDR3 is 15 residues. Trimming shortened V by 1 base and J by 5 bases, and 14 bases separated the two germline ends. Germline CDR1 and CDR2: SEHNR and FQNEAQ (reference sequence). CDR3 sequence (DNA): TGTGCCAGCAGCTTAGTCAGGGCGCCCGTTTATGGCTACACCTTC. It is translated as CASSLVRAPVYGYTF. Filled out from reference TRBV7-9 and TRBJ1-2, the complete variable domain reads DTGVSQNPRHKITKRGQNVTFRCDPISEHNRLYWYRQTLGQGPEFLTYFQNEAQLEKSRLLSDRFSAERPKGSFSTLEIQRTEQGDSAMYLCASSLVRAPVYGYTFGSGTRLTVV.

For the CDR3, the DNA is TGTGCCAGCAGCTTATTTCGAGGGGGTAGGGACATTCAGTACTTC. Translating gives CASSLFRGGRDIQYF. This chain joins TRBV13 and TRBJ2-4, with D maybe TRBD1 (6 bases). The CDR3 is 15 amino acids. Germline CDR1 PRHDT, CDR2 FYEKMQ (reference sequence). V lost 2 bases and J 8 bases, leaving 16 bases between the germline ends. Using reference TRBV13 and TRBJ2-4 for the parts outside the CDR3, the full variable domain is AAGVIQSPRHLIKEKRETATLKCYPIPRHDTVYWYQQGPGQDPQFLISFYEKMQSDKGSIPDRFSAQQFSDYHSELNMSSLELGDSALYFCASSLFRGGRDIQYFGAGTRLSVL.

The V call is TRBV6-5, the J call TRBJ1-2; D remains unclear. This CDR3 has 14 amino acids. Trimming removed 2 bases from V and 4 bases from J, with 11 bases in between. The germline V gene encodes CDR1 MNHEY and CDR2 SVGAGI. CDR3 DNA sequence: TGTGCCAGCAGTTACCCCCACACCCCCTATGGCTACACCTTC. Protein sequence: CASSYPHTPYGYTF.

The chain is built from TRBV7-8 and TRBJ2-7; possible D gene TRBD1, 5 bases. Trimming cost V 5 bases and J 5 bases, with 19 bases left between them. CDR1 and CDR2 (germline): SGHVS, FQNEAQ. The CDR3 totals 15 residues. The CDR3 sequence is CASSVPYGLDNEQYF. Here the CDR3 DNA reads TGTGCCAGCAGCGTACCATACGGGTTGGACAACGAGCAGTACTTC.

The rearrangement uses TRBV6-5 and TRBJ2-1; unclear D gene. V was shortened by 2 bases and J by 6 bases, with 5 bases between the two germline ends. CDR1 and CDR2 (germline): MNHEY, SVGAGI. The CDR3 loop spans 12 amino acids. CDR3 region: CASSYPPNEQFF. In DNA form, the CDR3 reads TGTGCCAGCAGTTACCCCCCCAATGAGCAGTTCTTC.

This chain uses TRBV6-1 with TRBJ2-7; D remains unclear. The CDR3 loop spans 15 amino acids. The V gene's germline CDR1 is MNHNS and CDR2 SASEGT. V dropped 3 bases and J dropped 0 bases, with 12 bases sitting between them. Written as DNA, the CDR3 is TGTGCCAGCAGTGATCGGGCGGTTAGCTCCTACGAGCAGTACTTC. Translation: CASSDRAVSSYEQYF.

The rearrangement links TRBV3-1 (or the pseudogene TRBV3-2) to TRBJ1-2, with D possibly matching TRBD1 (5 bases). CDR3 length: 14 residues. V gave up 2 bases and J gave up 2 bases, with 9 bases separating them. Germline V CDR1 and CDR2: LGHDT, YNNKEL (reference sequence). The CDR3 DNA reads TGTGCCAGCAGCCAAACGTCAGGGAACTATGGCTACACCTTC. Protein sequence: CASSQTSGNYGYTF.

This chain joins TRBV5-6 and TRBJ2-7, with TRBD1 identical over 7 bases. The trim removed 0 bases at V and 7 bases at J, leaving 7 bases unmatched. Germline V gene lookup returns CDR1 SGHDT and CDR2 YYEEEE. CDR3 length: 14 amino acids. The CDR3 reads CASSLGQGDWEQYF. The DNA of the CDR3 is TGTGCCAGCAGCTTGGGACAGGGAGATTGGGAGCAGTACTTC.

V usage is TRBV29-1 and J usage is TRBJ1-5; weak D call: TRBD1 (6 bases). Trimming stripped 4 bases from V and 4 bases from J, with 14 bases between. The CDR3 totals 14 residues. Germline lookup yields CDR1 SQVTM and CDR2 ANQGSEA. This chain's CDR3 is CSVGWAGDNQPQHF. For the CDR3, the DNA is TGCAGCGTTGGTTGGGCAGGGGATAATCAGCCCCAGCATTTT.

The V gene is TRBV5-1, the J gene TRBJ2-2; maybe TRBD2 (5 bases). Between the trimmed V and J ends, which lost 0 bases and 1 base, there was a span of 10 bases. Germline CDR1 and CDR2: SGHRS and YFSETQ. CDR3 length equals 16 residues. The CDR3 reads CASSLVAGRNTGELFF. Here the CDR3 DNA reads TGCGCCAGCAGCTTGGTGGCGGGCCGGAACACCGGGGAGCTGTTTTTT.

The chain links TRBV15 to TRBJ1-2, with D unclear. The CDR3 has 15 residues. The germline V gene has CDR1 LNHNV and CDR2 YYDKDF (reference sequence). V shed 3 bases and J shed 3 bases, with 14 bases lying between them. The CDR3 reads CATSSSRGWDYGYTF. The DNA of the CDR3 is TGTGCCACCAGCAGTTCTCGGGGTTGGGACTATGGCTACACCTTC.

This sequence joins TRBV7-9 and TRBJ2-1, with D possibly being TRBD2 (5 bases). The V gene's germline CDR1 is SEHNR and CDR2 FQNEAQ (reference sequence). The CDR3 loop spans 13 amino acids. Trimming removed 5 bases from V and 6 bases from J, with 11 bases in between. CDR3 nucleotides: TGTGCCAGCAGCGAAACGACTATCAATGAGCAGTTCTTC. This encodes CASSETTINEQFF.

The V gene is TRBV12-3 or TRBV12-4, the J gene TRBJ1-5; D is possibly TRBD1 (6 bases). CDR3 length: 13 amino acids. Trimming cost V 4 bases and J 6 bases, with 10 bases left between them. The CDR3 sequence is CASSSQGSQPQHF. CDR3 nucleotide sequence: TGTGCCAGCAGTTCCCAGGGGTCTCAGCCCCAGCATTTT.

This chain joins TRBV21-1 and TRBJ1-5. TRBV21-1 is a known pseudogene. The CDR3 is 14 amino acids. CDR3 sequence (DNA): TGTGCCAGCCTAACCCACTCTCGCAATCAGCCCCAGCATTTT. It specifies CASLTHSRNQPQHF.

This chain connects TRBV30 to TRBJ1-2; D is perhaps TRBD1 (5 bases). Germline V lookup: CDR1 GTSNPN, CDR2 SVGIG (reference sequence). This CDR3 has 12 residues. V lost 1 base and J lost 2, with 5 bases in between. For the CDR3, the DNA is TGTGCCTGGAGTGGACAGAACTATGGCTACACCTTC. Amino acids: CAWSGQNYGYTF.

CDR3 nucleotide sequence: TGTGCCAGCAGCTCCCGGACAGGTGATGGTCAGCCCCAGCATTTT. Translating gives CASSSRTGDGQPQHF. This rearrangement joins TRBV7-2 to TRBJ1-5; 7 nucleotides align to TRBD1. Trimming at V came to 4 bases and at J to 6 bases, leaving 9 bases not matched to a gene. The CDR3 extends over 15 amino acids. Germline V gene sequence: CDR1 SGHTA, CDR2 FQGNSA.